The rows below give T cell receptor beta chains drawn from one sample of a study of Ad26.COV2.S vaccination and SARS-CoV-2 variants. Only in-frame clones appear in the TCRdb table, and some are missing; sequencing was by immunoSEQ multiplex PCR. Of around 350,000 clones in the sample, about 91% were seen once. The sample in question was peripheral blood, obtained after recovery from COVID-19. The receptors come from a human donor who had recovered from COVID-19. The CDR3 runs from the conserved cysteine through the conserved F or W. Each record gives: V gene, clone size, J gene, D gene, CDR3 DNA, CDR3 protein. D genes are given only for firm matches. Rows give clone size only sometimes, using once, few, many, or a class for an expanded clone.

v_call: TRBV20-1
clone_size: .
j_call: TRBJ2-7
d_call: .
cdr3_nt: TGCAGTGCTGGAAACAGGGTCGGGCAGTACTTC
cdr3_aa: CSAGNRVGQYF

v_call: TRBV12-5
clone_size: .
j_call: TRBJ2-2
d_call: .
cdr3_nt: TGTGCTAGTGTTTCCAGGGGCGACTGGGGCACCGGGGAGCTGTTTTTT
cdr3_aa: CASVSRGDWGTGELFF

v_call: TRBV29-1
clone_size: .
j_call: TRBJ2-7
d_call: TRBD1
cdr3_nt: TGCAGCGTGGAACGCTACAGGGGGCGCGATAATTACGAGCAGTACTTC
cdr3_aa: CSVERYRGRDNYEQYF

v_call: TRBV29-1
clone_size: few
j_call: TRBJ1-3
d_call: .
cdr3_nt: TGCAGCGTTGAGACCGGAAACACCATATATTTT
cdr3_aa: CSVETGNTIYF

v_call: TRBV9
clone_size: .
j_call: TRBJ2-3
d_call: .
cdr3_nt: TGTGCCAGCAGCTATCGGGGCACAGATACGCAGTATTTT
cdr3_aa: CASSYRGTDTQYF

v_call: TRBV7-2
clone_size: .
j_call: TRBJ1-5
d_call: .
cdr3_nt: TGTGCCAGCAGCAGAAACAGGGACAGCAATCAGCCCCAGCATTTT
cdr3_aa: CASSRNRDSNQPQHF

v_call: TRBV19
clone_size: .
j_call: TRBJ1-2
d_call: TRBD1
cdr3_nt: TGTGCCAGTAGAACCTCAGGGGGCCGGGGTCGGGATGGCTACACCTTC
cdr3_aa: CASRTSGGRGRDGYTF

v_call: TRBV24-1
clone_size: .
j_call: TRBJ1-1
d_call: .
cdr3_nt: TGTGCCACCAGTGTAGGTGCAGCCCCAGGTGAAGCTTTCTTT
cdr3_aa: CATSVGAAPGEAFF

v_call: TRBV2
clone_size: .
j_call: TRBJ1-1
d_call: TRBD1
cdr3_nt: TGTGCCAGCAGTGAACAGGGGGGAATGAACACTGAAGCTTTCTTT
cdr3_aa: CASSEQGGMNTEAFF

v_call: TRBV2
clone_size: .
j_call: TRBJ1-2
d_call: .
cdr3_nt: TGTGCCAGCAGGGGGGACAATAACTATGGCTACACCTTC
cdr3_aa: CASRGDNNYGYTF

v_call: TRBV6-5
clone_size: .
j_call: TRBJ2-5
d_call: .
cdr3_nt: TGTGCCAGCAGTCCGGCGGACCTCGTAGAGACCCAGTACTTC
cdr3_aa: CASSPADLVETQYF

v_call: TRBV9
clone_size: .
j_call: TRBJ1-3
d_call: .
cdr3_nt: TGTGCCAGCAGCGTCGGGTCGGGAAACACCATATATTTT
cdr3_aa: CASSVGSGNTIYF

v_call: TRBV11-2
clone_size: .
j_call: TRBJ2-5
d_call: .
cdr3_nt: TGTGCCAGCAGCTTAGATCCCGAGGGGCCCCACGGGACCCAGTACTTC
cdr3_aa: CASSLDPEGPHGTQYF

v_call: TRBV4-3
clone_size: few
j_call: TRBJ2-7
d_call: .
cdr3_nt: TGCGCCAGCAGCTTGTACAGGGTAAGCTCCTACGAGCAGTACTTC
cdr3_aa: CASSLYRVSSYEQYF

v_call: TRBV28
clone_size: once
j_call: TRBJ2-7
d_call: TRBD1
cdr3_nt: TGTGCCAGCAGTCCTTGGGACAGGGCCACGGGTGAGCAGTACTTC
cdr3_aa: CASSPWDRATGEQYF

v_call: TRBV5-1
clone_size: .
j_call: TRBJ2-1
d_call: TRBD2
cdr3_nt: TGCGCCAGCAGCTTGGGACTAGCGGCTTACAATGAGCAGTTCTTC
cdr3_aa: CASSLGLAAYNEQFF

v_call: TRBV5-4
clone_size: .
j_call: TRBJ2-7
d_call: TRBD2
cdr3_nt: TGTGCCAGCAGCTTGGCCGGCGGACTAGCGGGGTCATCGGAGCAGTACTTC
cdr3_aa: CASSLAGGLAGSSEQYF

v_call: TRBV15
clone_size: .
j_call: TRBJ1-2
d_call: .
cdr3_nt: TGTGCCACCAGCAGAGACGTCGGACGGGCGTTAGGGGGCTACACCTTC
cdr3_aa: CATSRDVGRALGGYTF

v_call: TRBV9
clone_size: .
j_call: TRBJ2-5
d_call: TRBD2
cdr3_nt: TGTGCCAGCAGCGTAGGAACTAGCGGGGAGGAGACCCAGTACTTC
cdr3_aa: CASSVGTSGEETQYF

v_call: TRBV27
clone_size: .
j_call: TRBJ2-1
d_call: TRBD2
cdr3_nt: TGTGCCAGCAGTTTAGAGCCTAGCGGTAGGCACAATGAGCAGTTCTTC
cdr3_aa: CASSLEPSGRHNEQFF

v_call: TRBV7-3
clone_size: .
j_call: TRBJ2-5
d_call: TRBD2
cdr3_nt: TGTGCCAGCAGCTTGAGCGGGGGGTCCCAAGAGACCCAGTACTTC
cdr3_aa: CASSLSGGSQETQYF

v_call: TRBV9
clone_size: .
j_call: TRBJ1-5
d_call: .
cdr3_nt: TGTGCCAGCAGCGTAGGGCAGAACAATCAGCCCCAGCATTTT
cdr3_aa: CASSVGQNNQPQHF

v_call: TRBV9
clone_size: .
j_call: TRBJ1-6
d_call: .
cdr3_nt: TGTGCCAGCAGCCGCGTAGGGGCGCCGGATTCACCCCTCCACTTT
cdr3_aa: CASSRVGAPDSPLHF

v_call: TRBV6-1
clone_size: .
j_call: TRBJ2-1
d_call: TRBD1
cdr3_nt: TGTGCCAGCAGTGAAGAATACAGGGGGCCCTACAATGAGCAGTTCTTC
cdr3_aa: CASSEEYRGPYNEQFF

v_call: TRBV4-3
clone_size: .
j_call: TRBJ1-5
d_call: .
cdr3_nt: TGCGCCAGCAGCCAAGATGAGGGCCAGCCCCAGCATTTT
cdr3_aa: CASSQDEGQPQHF

v_call: TRBV7-6
clone_size: .
j_call: TRBJ1-1
d_call: .
cdr3_nt: TGTGCCAGCAGCGGCGACAGCAACACTGAAGCTTTCTTT
cdr3_aa: CASSGDSNTEAFF

v_call: TRBV29-1
clone_size: .
j_call: TRBJ1-1
d_call: TRBD1
cdr3_nt: TGCAGCGTGTTCCTCAGGGGGCAGGGTGAAGCTTTCTTT
cdr3_aa: CSVFLRGQGEAFF

v_call: TRBV7-9
clone_size: .
j_call: TRBJ2-3
d_call: .
cdr3_nt: TGTGCCAGCAGCTTAGCGTGGCAGCTCACAGATACGCAGTATTTT
cdr3_aa: CASSLAWQLTDTQYF

v_call: TRBV30
clone_size: .
j_call: TRBJ2-7
d_call: TRBD1
cdr3_nt: TGTGCCTGGAACCCCCTCGACAGGGTTCGAGGCGAGCAGTACTTC
cdr3_aa: CAWNPLDRVRGEQYF

v_call: TRBV18
clone_size: .
j_call: TRBJ2-5
d_call: .
cdr3_nt: TGTGCCAGCTCACCACCGACACGGCTAGACACCTTATTGGAGACCCAGTACTTC
cdr3_aa: CASSPPTRLDTLLETQYF

v_call: TRBV19
clone_size: .
j_call: TRBJ2-7
d_call: .
cdr3_nt: TGTGCCAGTAGTATCGGGACTTACAGCTCCTACGAGCAGTACTTC
cdr3_aa: CASSIGTYSSYEQYF

v_call: TRBV9
clone_size: .
j_call: TRBJ2-3
d_call: .
cdr3_nt: TGTGCCAGCAGCGTAGGGGGGAAGCGGAGCACAGATACGCAGTATTTT
cdr3_aa: CASSVGGKRSTDTQYF

v_call: TRBV3-1/TRBV3-2
clone_size: once
j_call: TRBJ1-6
d_call: .
cdr3_nt: TGTGCCAGCAGCCCGACGAGTCCAAGTGATTCACCCCTCCACTTT
cdr3_aa: CASSPTSPSDSPLHF

v_call: TRBV9
clone_size: .
j_call: TRBJ1-3
d_call: .
cdr3_nt: TGTGCCAGCCGCCGGGGAAACACCATATATTTT
cdr3_aa: CASRRGNTIYF

v_call: TRBV6-1
clone_size: .
j_call: TRBJ2-5
d_call: .
cdr3_nt: TGTGCCAGCAGTGAATATCGACGGGAACGAGAGACCCAGTACTTC
cdr3_aa: CASSEYRRERETQYF

v_call: TRBV5-1
clone_size: .
j_call: TRBJ2-5
d_call: TRBD2
cdr3_nt: TGCGCCAGCAAAGAGCGGGGGGACCAAGAGACCCAGTACTTC
cdr3_aa: CASKERGDQETQYF

v_call: TRBV12-3/TRBV12-4
clone_size: .
j_call: TRBJ1-1
d_call: .
cdr3_nt: TGTGCCAGCACCCAAGCGGGGTTCACTGAAGCTTTCTTT
cdr3_aa: CASTQAGFTEAFF

v_call: TRBV5-4
clone_size: .
j_call: TRBJ2-3
d_call: .
cdr3_nt: TGTGCCAGCAGCCCTCTACCAGGGGTCCCTAGCACAGATACGCAGTATTTT
cdr3_aa: CASSPLPGVPSTDTQYF

v_call: TRBV19
clone_size: .
j_call: TRBJ1-1
d_call: .
cdr3_nt: TGTGCCAGTACTTATTCCGGGATTGTCACTGAAGCTTTCTTT
cdr3_aa: CASTYSGIVTEAFF

v_call: TRBV11-2
clone_size: once
j_call: TRBJ2-5
d_call: .
cdr3_nt: TGTGCCAGCACCCTAGGAGGGGGGGGCGTGGAGACCCAGTACTTC
cdr3_aa: CASTLGGGGVETQYF

v_call: TRBV9
clone_size: once
j_call: TRBJ1-2
d_call: TRBD1
cdr3_nt: TGTGCCAGCAGCGGGACAGGAATGGGCTCTAACTATGGCTACACCTTC
cdr3_aa: CASSGTGMGSNYGYTF

v_call: TRBV21-1
clone_size: .
j_call: TRBJ1-6
d_call: .
cdr3_nt: TGTGCCAGCAGCAGGCAAGGTAATTCACCCCTCCACTTT
cdr3_aa: CASSRQGNSPLHF

v_call: TRBV9
clone_size: .
j_call: TRBJ1-2
d_call: .
cdr3_nt: TGTGCCAGCAGCGCGCCCGTTGGGGAGGGCTATGGCTACACCTTC
cdr3_aa: CASSAPVGEGYGYTF

v_call: TRBV13
clone_size: .
j_call: TRBJ2-1
d_call: TRBD1
cdr3_nt: TGTGCCAGCAGCCCCCGGACAGGGGGGTCCTACAATGAGCAGTTCTTC
cdr3_aa: CASSPRTGGSYNEQFF